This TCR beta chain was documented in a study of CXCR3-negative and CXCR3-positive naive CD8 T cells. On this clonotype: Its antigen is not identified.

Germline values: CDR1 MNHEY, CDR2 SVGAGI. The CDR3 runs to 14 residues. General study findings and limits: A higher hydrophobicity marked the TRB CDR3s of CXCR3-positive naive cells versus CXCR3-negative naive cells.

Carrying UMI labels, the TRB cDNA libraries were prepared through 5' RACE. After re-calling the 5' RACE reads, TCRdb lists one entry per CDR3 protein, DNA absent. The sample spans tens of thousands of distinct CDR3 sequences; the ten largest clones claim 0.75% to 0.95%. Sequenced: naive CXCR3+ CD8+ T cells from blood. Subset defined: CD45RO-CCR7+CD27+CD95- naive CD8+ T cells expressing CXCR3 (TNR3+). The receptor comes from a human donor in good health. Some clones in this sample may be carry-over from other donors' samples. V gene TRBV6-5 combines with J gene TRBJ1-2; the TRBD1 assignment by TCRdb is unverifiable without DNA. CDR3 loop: CASSYLGGFYGYTF.